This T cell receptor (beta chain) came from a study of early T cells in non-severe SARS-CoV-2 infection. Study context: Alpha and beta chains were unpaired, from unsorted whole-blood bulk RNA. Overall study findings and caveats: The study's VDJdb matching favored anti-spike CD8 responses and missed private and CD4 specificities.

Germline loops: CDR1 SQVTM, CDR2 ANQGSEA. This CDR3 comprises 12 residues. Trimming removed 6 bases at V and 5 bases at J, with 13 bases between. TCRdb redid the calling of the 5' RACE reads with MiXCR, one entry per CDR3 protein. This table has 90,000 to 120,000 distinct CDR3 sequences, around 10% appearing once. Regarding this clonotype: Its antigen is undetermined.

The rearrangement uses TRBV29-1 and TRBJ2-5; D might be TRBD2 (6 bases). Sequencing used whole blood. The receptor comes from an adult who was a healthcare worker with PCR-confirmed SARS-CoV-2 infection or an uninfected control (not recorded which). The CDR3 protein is CSVAGRGETQYF. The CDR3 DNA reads TGCAGCGTAGCGGGCCGCGGGGAGACCCAGTACTTC.